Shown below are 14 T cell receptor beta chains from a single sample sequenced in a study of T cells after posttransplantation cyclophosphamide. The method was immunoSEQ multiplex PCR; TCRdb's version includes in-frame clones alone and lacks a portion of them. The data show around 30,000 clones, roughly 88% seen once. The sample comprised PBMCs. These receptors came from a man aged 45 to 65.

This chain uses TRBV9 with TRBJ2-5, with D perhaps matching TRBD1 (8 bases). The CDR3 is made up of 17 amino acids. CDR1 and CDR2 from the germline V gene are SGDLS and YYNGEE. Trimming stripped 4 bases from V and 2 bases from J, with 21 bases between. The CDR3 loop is CASSPTEGGTGQETQYF. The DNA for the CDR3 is TGTGCCAGCAGCCCTACGGAGGGGGGGACAGGACAAGAGACCCAGTACTTC.

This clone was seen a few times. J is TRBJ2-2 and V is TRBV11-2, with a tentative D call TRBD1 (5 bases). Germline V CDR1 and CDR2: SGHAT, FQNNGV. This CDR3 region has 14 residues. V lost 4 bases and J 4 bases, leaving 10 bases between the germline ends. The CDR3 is CASSSTGITGELFF. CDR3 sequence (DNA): TGTGCCAGCAGCTCAACAGGAATCACCGGGGAGCTGTTTTTT.

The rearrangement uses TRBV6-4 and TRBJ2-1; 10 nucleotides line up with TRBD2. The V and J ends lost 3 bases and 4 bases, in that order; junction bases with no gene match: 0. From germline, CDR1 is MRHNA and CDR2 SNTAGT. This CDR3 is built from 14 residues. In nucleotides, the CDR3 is TGTGCCAGCAGTGATAGCGGGAGGTACAATGAGCAGTTCTTC. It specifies CASSDSGRYNEQFF.

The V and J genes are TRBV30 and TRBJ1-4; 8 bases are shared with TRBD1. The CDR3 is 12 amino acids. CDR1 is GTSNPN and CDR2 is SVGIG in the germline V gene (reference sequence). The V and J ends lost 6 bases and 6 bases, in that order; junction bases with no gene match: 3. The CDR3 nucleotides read TGTGCCTGTCTGACAGGGGATGAAAAACTGTTTTTT. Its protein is CACLTGDEKLFF.

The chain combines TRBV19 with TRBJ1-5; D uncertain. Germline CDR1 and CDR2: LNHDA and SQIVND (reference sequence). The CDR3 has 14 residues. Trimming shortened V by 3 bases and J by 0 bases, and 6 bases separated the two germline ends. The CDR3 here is CASSIYDSNQPQHF. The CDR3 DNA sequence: TGTGCCAGTAGTATCTACGATAGCAATCAGCCCCAGCATTTT.

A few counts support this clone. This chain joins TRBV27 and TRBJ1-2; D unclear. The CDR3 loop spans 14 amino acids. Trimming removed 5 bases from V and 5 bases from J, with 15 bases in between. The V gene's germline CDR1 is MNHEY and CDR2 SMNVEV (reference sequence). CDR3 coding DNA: TGTGCCAGCAGTGAGCTCGGAGGTGGATATGGCTACACCTTC. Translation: CASSELGGGYGYTF.

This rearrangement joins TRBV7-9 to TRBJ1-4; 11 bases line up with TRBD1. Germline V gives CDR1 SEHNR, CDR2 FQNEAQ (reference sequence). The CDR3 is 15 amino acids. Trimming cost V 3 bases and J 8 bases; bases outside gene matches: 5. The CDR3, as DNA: TGTGCCAGCAGCTTCGCGGACAGGGGGCGCGAAAAACTGTTTTTT. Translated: CASSFADRGREKLFF.

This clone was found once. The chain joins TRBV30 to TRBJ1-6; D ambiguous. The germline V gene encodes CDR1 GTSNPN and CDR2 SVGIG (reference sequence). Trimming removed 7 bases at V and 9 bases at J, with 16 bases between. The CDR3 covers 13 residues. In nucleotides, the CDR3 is TGTGCCTCGAATCAGGTTATTGGTTCACCCCTCCACTTT. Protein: CASNQVIGSPLHF.

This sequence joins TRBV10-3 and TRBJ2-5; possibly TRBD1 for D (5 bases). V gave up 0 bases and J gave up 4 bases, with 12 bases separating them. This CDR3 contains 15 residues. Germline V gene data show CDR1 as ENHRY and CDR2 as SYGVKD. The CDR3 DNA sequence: TGTGCCATCAGTGAGTCAGCGAGGACACGAGAGACCCAGTACTTC. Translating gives CAISESARTRETQYF.

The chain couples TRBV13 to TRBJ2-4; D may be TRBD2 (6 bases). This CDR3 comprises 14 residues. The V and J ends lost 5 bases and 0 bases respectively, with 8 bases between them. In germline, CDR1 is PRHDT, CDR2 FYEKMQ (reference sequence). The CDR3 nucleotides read TGTGCCAGCAGCAGGGGACTAGCCAAAAACATTCAGTACTTC. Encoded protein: CASSRGLAKNIQYF.

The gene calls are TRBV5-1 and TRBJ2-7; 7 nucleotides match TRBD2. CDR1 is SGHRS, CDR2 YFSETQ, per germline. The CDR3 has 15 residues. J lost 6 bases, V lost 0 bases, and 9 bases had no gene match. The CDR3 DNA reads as TGCGCCAGCAGCTTGGGACTAGCCGGGGCCGGCGAGCAGTACTTC. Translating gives CASSLGLAGAGEQYF.

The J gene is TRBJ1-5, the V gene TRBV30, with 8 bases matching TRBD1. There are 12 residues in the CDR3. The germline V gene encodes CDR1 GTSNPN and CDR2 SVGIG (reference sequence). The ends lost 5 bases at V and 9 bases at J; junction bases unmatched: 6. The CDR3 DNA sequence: TGTGCCTGGGATACAGGGGGATGGCCCCAGCATTTT. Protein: CAWDTGGWPQHF.

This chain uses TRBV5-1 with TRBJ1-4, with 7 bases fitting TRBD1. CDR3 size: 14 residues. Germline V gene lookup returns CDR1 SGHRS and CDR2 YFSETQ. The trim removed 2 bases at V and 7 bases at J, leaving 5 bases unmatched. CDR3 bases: TGCGCCAGCAGCTTAGGCCAGGGGGGTGAAAAACTGTTTTTT. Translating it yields CASSLGQGGEKLFF.

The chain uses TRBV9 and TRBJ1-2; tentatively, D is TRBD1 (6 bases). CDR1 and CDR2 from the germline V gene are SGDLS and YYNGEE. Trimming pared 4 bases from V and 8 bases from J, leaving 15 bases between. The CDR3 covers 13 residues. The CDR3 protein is CASSLRGTGGYTF. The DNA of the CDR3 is TGTGCCAGCAGCTTGAGGGGGACGGGAGGCTACACCTTC.